This T cell receptor (beta chain) was sequenced for a study of blood T cell repertoires in COVID-19 (dated by TCRdb to 2019 to 2021). Background for the entire study: Samples covering the acute and convalescent phases of COVID-19 were provided by collaborators in the United States, Italy and Spain. The samples were drawn from two sources: the first 160 participants of the ongoing ImmuneRACE study, and 950 to 1,500 subjects contributed by 6 global collaborators. A de-identified subject ID, COVID-19 status, age in years and sex were almost always included in the sample metadata. The material from the prospective study consisted of cDNA or gDNA derived from T cells, B-cell-depleted T cells, or PBMCs. A freely available public database, intended as a resource for researchers studying the immune response to SARS-CoV-2, is where the repertoires were released. Deeply sampled blood TCRbeta repertoires from subjects exposed to, actively infected with, or recovered from COVID-19 were included in the dataset. HLA class I and class II types, where available, came from metadata supplied by the sample provider rather than from assay-based typing. What the authors observed across the whole study: The quantity of clinical and demographic metadata differed by source and by participant and was supplied without curation.

With respect to this clone: Its antigen is still unknown. Nothing much larger sits one base from this clone, and base qualities are not available. Other DNA sequences in this specimen translate into the identical CDR3.

A second Seattle source provided samples from volunteer blood donors who had recovered from COVID-19. Collaborating institutions collected whole blood in K2EDTA tubes following their own protocols. For TCRbeta analysis, collaborators shipped samples in one of three forms: frozen whole blood, isolated PBMCs, or DNA extracted from either of those sample types. The immunoSEQ Assay, a bias-controlled multiplex PCR, was used to amplify TCRbeta CDR3 regions from genomic DNA. The authors processed their data as follows. Within the assay, amplification of reference gene primers was used to estimate how many nucleated cells each sample contained. To quantify the absolute abundance of each unique TCRbeta CDR3 rearrangement, sequence reads were collapsed and filtered. For each sample, productive Simpson clonality was calculated as the square root of Simpson's diversity index over productive rearrangements. TCRdb mirrors the immuneACCESS table, restricted to in-frame sequences. Some clones are absent from its copies; in checked studies, under half trace to an unresolved V gene, and the reason for the others is unknown. That table is the source of V, J and clone size, and D and trimming were worked out from the DNA. Recorded for this sample are roughly 330,000 clones; roughly 90% of them occurred a single time. Jointly, the top ten make up around 6.6% of the sample.

The CDR3 numbers 14 residues from cysteine through phenylalanine. Here the CDR3 DNA is all that survives: 42 bases in frame from base 1. Between the V and J ends, shortened by 9 bases and 0 bases respectively, the junction contains 12 bases. CDR1 and CDR2 are drawn from the germline V gene: MNHEY, SVGAGI. This receptor was taken from a man aged 18-30 years who had recovered from COVID-19. Sequenced material: peripheral blood. In this chain, TRBV6-5 is recombined with TRBJ1-3; no D gene call is confident. This receptor has the CDR3 CASSSPGSGNTIYF. The DNA reads TGTGCCAGTAGCTCCCCGGGCTCTGGAAACACCATATATTTT.